Listed below are T cell receptor beta chains from one sample, sequenced in a study of cytomegalovirus exposure and HLA in healthy donors. The repertoire was sequenced with immunoSEQ multiplex PCR; TCRdb's copy has only in-frame clones and lacks some. This table has about 100,000 clones, approximately 74% appearing once. The sequenced sample consisted of PBMCs. The receptor source for this set is a woman in her 70s in good health and CMV-seropositive. Each CDR3 is given with its conserved first and last residue. The D gene is left open where the match is weak. Clone sizes are given selectively: once, few, many, or a class where the clone is expanded.

V gene	D gene	clone size	J gene	CDR3 DNA	CDR3 protein
TRBV5-6	TRBD2	.	TRBJ2-3	TGTGCCAGCAGCCCGAGGGGAGGGGGCACAGATACGCAGTATTTT	CASSPRGGGTDTQYF
TRBV4-3	TRBD1	.	TRBJ1-2	TGCGCCAGCAGCCCGGGGACAGGGTTGTATGGCTACACCTTC	CASSPGTGLYGYTF
TRBV6-1	.	.	TRBJ2-5	TGTGCCAGCAGTGAACCCCGGACAGTCCAAGAGACCCAGTACTTC	CASSEPRTVQETQYF
TRBV25-1	TRBD2	.	TRBJ2-5	TGTGCCAGCAGTAACGGACTAGCGGACATTCAAGAGACCCAGTACTTC	CASSNGLADIQETQYF
TRBV7-3	.	.	TRBJ1-1	TGTGCCAGCAGCTTCAGCGAGGACACTGAAGCTTTCTTT	CASSFSEDTEAFF
TRBV6-5	.	.	TRBJ2-7	TGTGCCAGCAGTTACACCTCAAGCTCGGTGCAGTACTTC	CASSYTSSSVQYF
TRBV7-2	TRBD1	.	TRBJ2-7	TGTGCCAGCAGCTTAGATAACAGGGGGTTAGGTGAGCAGTACTTC	CASSLDNRGLGEQYF
TRBV28	TRBD2	once	TRBJ2-7	TGTGCCAGCAGTTTGTTACTAGTTGGGGTAATAGCGGGGGGCATCTCCTACGAGCAGTACTTC	CASSLLLVGVIAGGISYEQYF
TRBV5-1	TRBD1	.	TRBJ2-3	TGCGCCAGCAGCTTTAACAGGGGGGCAACAGATACGCAGTATTTT	CASSFNRGATDTQYF
TRBV27	TRBD1	.	TRBJ1-5	TGTGCCAGCAGGGGACAGTTCAATCAGCCCCAGCATTTT	CASRGQFNQPQHF
TRBV28	TRBD2	.	TRBJ2-1	TGTGCCAGCAGGGTCGTCGGGGGGGGCAATGAGCAGTTCTTC	CASRVVGGGNEQFF
TRBV28	TRBD1	.	TRBJ2-2	TGTGCCACCGACAGGGGTTCGAACACCGGGGAGCTGTTTTTT	CATDRGSNTGELFF
TRBV6-4	TRBD2	once	TRBJ2-1	TGTGCCAGCAGTGAAGTAGCGGGGTTGAAGGATGAGCAGTTCTTC	CASSEVAGLKDEQFF
TRBV19	TRBD1	.	TRBJ2-2	TGTGCCAGTAGTAAGGGGACAGGGGCGAACACCGGGGAGCTGTTTTTT	CASSKGTGANTGELFF
TRBV11-2	.	once	TRBJ1-6	TGTGCCAGCAGCAGAACGAGCTCCTATAATTCACCCCTCCACTTT	CASSRTSSYNSPLHF
TRBV5-1	.	once	TRBJ1-6	TGCGCCAGCAGCTTGGGGGCAGATAATTCACCCCTCCACTTT	CASSLGADNSPLHF
TRBV5-1	.	.	TRBJ1-1	TGCGCCAGCAGCTTGGCGTTTATGAACACTGAAGCTTTCTTT	CASSLAFMNTEAFF
TRBV9	TRBD2	.	TRBJ2-1	TGTGCCAGCAGCCCCGGGGGACTAGCGGGAGGTTTTGAGCAGTTCTTC	CASSPGGLAGGFEQFF
TRBV6-6	.	.	TRBJ1-2	TGTGCCAGCAGTTGGGGCGGGGGTAACTATGGCTACACCTTC	CASSWGGGNYGYTF
TRBV27	.	.	TRBJ1-3	TGTGCCAGCAGTATTACAGGGATCTCTGGAAACACCATATATTTT	CASSITGISGNTIYF
TRBV6-6	.	.	TRBJ1-6	TGTGCCAGCAGTTACTGGGGGGAATCACCCCTCCACTTT	CASSYWGESPLHF
TRBV5-1	.	few	TRBJ2-1	TGCGCCAGCAGCTTCGCGACTCGTTACAATGAGCAGTTCTTC	CASSFATRYNEQFF
TRBV9	TRBD1	.	TRBJ1-1	TGTGCCAGCAGCGTAAGGGGGCTGGACACTGAAGCTTTCTTT	CASSVRGLDTEAFF
TRBV10-3	.	.	TRBJ2-5	TGTGCCATCAGCCGGAACTATTTAGAGACCCAGTACTTC	CAISRNYLETQYF
TRBV19	.	.	TRBJ1-5	TGTGCCAGTAGTATAGATCACCACGGACGGGGTGGTAGCAATCAGCCCCAGCATTTT	CASSIDHHGRGGSNQPQHF
TRBV7-9	TRBD1	.	TRBJ2-5	TGTGCCAGCAGCCCGGGACAGGGGGCGAAAGAGACCCAGTACTTC	CASSPGQGAKETQYF
TRBV7-9	TRBD1	.	TRBJ1-5	TGTGCCAGCAGCCCAGGGGGTGGTCATCAGCCCCAGCATTTT	CASSPGGGHQPQHF
TRBV19	TRBD2	once	TRBJ2-3	TGTGCCAGTAGCTGGGGAGGGGCAGATACGCAGTATTTT	CASSWGGADTQYF
TRBV5-1	TRBD2	.	TRBJ2-1	TGCGCCAGCAGCTTGGGAGGCGGGACTAGCAATGAGCAGTTCTTC	CASSLGGGTSNEQFF
TRBV6-4	.	.	TRBJ2-5	TGTGCCAGCAGTGAACGGGAGTACCAAGAGACCCAGTACTTC	CASSEREYQETQYF
TRBV5-1	.	.	TRBJ1-4	TGCGCCAGCAGTTTCGACAGGTTTAATGAAAAACTGTTTTTT	CASSFDRFNEKLFF
TRBV27	.	.	TRBJ2-7	TGTGCCAGCAGTCAAACCTCTAGTGGGTACGAGCAGTACTTC	CASSQTSSGYEQYF
TRBV28	.	.	TRBJ1-1	TGTGCCAGCACCCCAGCGCGGCCAGGGGCGGGCACTGAAGCTTTCTTT	CASTPARPGAGTEAFF
TRBV28	TRBD2	.	TRBJ2-1	TGTGCCACGCGACTAGCGGAACCGTACAATGAGCAGTTCTTC	CATRLAEPYNEQFF
TRBV10-3	TRBD1	.	TRBJ1-5	TGTGCCATCAGTACAGGGGAAAGGCAGCCCCAGCATTTT	CAISTGERQPQHF
TRBV28	TRBD2	.	TRBJ2-1	TGTGCCAGCAGTTTACCTCCCCCGGGACTAGGGGAGGACAATGAGCAGTTCTTC	CASSLPPPGLGEDNEQFF
TRBV5-1	.	.	TRBJ2-5	TGCGCCAGCAGCGCTGGACTGATGCAAGAGACCCAGTACTTC	CASSAGLMQETQYF
TRBV15	TRBD2	.	TRBJ2-5	TGTGCCACCAGCAGTAGCGGGGGGGCACGGGAGACCCAGTACTTC	CATSSSGGARETQYF
TRBV29-1	.	.	TRBJ2-3	TGCAGCGTCGAGGGAAGAACTAGCACAGATACGCAGTATTTT	CSVEGRTSTDTQYF
TRBV6-1	.	.	TRBJ2-7	TGTGCCAGCAGTGAGACCAGGGAAGGCGAGCAGTACTTC	CASSETREGEQYF
TRBV6-1	.	.	TRBJ1-3	TGTGCCAGCAGTGGAGGGAGGAACGGAGGGATGTCTGGAAACACCATATATTTT	CASSGGRNGGMSGNTIYF
TRBV9	TRBD1	.	TRBJ1-4	TGTGCCAGCAGCGTAGGAGGGGGCACGGCTAATGAAAAACTGTTTTTT	CASSVGGGTANEKLFF
TRBV14	TRBD2	once	TRBJ2-3	TGTGCCAGCAGCCTCTATCAAAGCGGGGCACCTACTTCTAGCACAGATACGCAGTATTTT	CASSLYQSGAPTSSTDTQYF
TRBV6-6	.	.	TRBJ1-2	TGTGCCAGCAGTTACCTCCAGGGTCGAGGATATGGCTACACCTTC	CASSYLQGRGYGYTF
TRBV6-4	TRBD1	.	TRBJ2-2	TGTGCCACTTTATGGACAGGGGAACACCGGGGAGCTGTTTTT	CATLWTGEHRGAVF
TRBV11-1	.	.	TRBJ2-7	TGTGCCAGCAGCCCCGCACGGTTCTACGAGCAGTACTTC	CASSPARFYEQYF
TRBV4-3	.	.	TRBJ2-3	TGCGCCAGCAGCCAAGGATATATGGGAAGGGGAAGAGATACGCAGTATTTT	CASSQGYMGRGRDTQYF
TRBV11-2	TRBD2	.	TRBJ2-3	TGTGCCAGCAGGCGAGCGGGGTCCACAGATACGCAGTATTTT	CASRRAGSTDTQYF
TRBV23-1	TRBD1	.	TRBJ1-5	TGCGCCAGCAGTCTCTGGGGAGGACAGGGAGGCAATCAGTCCCAGCATTTT	CASSLWGGQGGNQSQHF
TRBV10-3	TRBD1	.	TRBJ1-5	TGTGCCATCAGTCGGACAGGGGCCATCGACAATCAGCCCCAGCATTTT	CAISRTGAIDNQPQHF
TRBV28	TRBD1	.	TRBJ1-3	TGTGCCAGCAATAGGGACAGGGGTAACACCATATATTTT	CASNRDRGNTIYF
TRBV19	.	.	TRBJ2-2	TGTGCCAGTACTCCAGGTTCGAACACCGGGGAGCTGTTTTTT	CASTPGSNTGELFF
TRBV7-8	.	.	TRBJ2-1	TGTGCCAGCAGCTCTAGCCTCGGACGGGTCAATGAGCAGTTCTTC	CASSSSLGRVNEQFF
TRBV5-1	.	.	TRBJ2-3	TGCGCCAGCAGCTTGGTAGGGGCAGATACGCAGTATTTT	CASSLVGADTQYF